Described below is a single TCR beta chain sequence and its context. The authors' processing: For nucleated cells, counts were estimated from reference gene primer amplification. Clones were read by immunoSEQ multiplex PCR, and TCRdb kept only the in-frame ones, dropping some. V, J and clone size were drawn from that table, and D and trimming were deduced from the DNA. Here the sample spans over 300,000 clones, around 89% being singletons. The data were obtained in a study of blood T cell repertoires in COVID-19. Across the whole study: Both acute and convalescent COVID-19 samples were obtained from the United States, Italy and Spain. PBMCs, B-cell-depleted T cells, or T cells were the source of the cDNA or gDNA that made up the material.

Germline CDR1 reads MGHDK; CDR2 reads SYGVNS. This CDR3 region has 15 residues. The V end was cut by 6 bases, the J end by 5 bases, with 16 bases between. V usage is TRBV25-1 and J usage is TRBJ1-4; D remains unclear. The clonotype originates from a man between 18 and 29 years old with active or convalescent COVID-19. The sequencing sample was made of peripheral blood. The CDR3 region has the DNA TGTGCCAGCAGAGAAGCCGGGGAAAAGAATGAAAAACTGTTTTTT. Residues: CASREAGEKNEKLFF.